The 25 T cell receptor beta chains reported below all come from one sample, sequenced in a study of somatic mutations in cytotoxic T cells in rheumatoid arthritis. Sequencing used immunoSEQ multiplex PCR; TCRdb keeps in-frame clones, though not all of them. The sample includes 25,000 to 30,000 clones, 82% of them seen just once. Sequenced: CD8+ T cells sorted from blood. All receptors come from a man aged 50 to 59 in good health.

This clone was detected only a few times. The genes are TRBV2 and TRBJ1-5; possible D gene TRBD1, 6 bases. V was pared by 5 bases and J by 6 bases, with 17 bases between. Germline CDR1 SNHLY, CDR2 FYNNEI. The CDR3 spans 15 residues. In DNA, the CDR3 is TGTGCCAGCAGTACGACCGGACAGATCACTCAGCCCCAGCATTTT. Its translation: CASSTTGQITQPQHF.

This chain uses TRBV11-2 with TRBJ2-6, with unresolved D. Trimming stripped 4 bases from V and 2 bases from J, with 9 bases between. This CDR3 spans 15 amino acids. Germline CDR1 reads SGHAT; CDR2 reads FQNNGV. The DNA of the CDR3 is TGTGCCAGCAGCTCAGGTTTAACTGGGGCCAACGTCCTGACTTTC. As protein: CASSSGLTGANVLTF.

V is TRBV27 and J is TRBJ1-4; unclear D gene. Looked up from germline, CDR1 is MNHEY and CDR2 is SMNVEV (reference sequence). The length of the CDR3 is 14 residues. With 8 bases removed from V and 5 bases from J, the gap between germline ends came to 15 bases. The CDR3 protein is CASRRGRSNEKLFF. The CDR3 DNA reads TGTGCCAGCCGTCGAGGGAGGTCCAATGAAAAACTGTTTTTT.

This chain links TRBV5-1 with TRBJ2-7; 15 positions match TRBD2. V lost 1 base to trimming and J lost 5 bases; unmatched junction nucleotides: 16. Germline V gives CDR1 SGHRS, CDR2 YFSETQ. There are 20 residues in the CDR3. The CDR3 bases are TGCGCCAGCAGCTTGTCATTCAACCCGGGACTAGCGGGAGGCGGAGACGAGCAGTACTTC. This translates into CASSLSFNPGLAGGGDEQYF.

The chain is built from TRBV28 and TRBJ2-7; 9 bases are shared with TRBD2. Looked up from germline, CDR1 is MDHEN and CDR2 is SYDVKM. The J segment lost 2 bases and the V segment lost 6 bases, leaving 8 bases of the junction unmatched. The length of the CDR3 is 15 residues. The CDR3 region is CASSLNLAGTYEQYF. The DNA for the CDR3 is TGTGCCAGCAGCCTCAATCTAGCGGGAACCTACGAGCAGTACTTC.

This chain uses TRBV5-1 with TRBJ2-5; D unresolved. V was clipped by 5 bases and J by 2 bases, with 4 bases between them. This CDR3 is built from 11 residues. CDR1 is SGHRS and CDR2 is YFSETQ in the germline V gene. DNA for the CDR3: TGCGCCAGCAGGGAGCAAGAGACCCAGTACTTC. It translates to CASREQETQYF.

This clone was picked up one time. This chain joins TRBV9 and TRBJ1-1, with D hard to call. The CDR3 consists of 14 residues. Deletions cut 1 base from V and 4 bases from J, with 11 bases between. Germline CDR1 SGDLS, CDR2 YYNGEE. In DNA, the CDR3 is TGTGCCAGCAGCGTATCCGGGTTGGGCACTGAAGCTTTCTTT. Its translation: CASSVSGLGTEAFF.

This clone was counted between two and nine times. The V gene is TRBV4-1, the J gene TRBJ2-7; D is unclear. The V gene lost 1 base and the J gene lost 2 bases, with 6 bases spanning the gap. There are 13 residues in the CDR3. The V gene's germline CDR1 is MGHRA and CDR2 YSYEKL. The CDR3 DNA follows: TGCGCCAGCAGCCAAGCAGCCGCCTACGAGCAGTACTTC. This encodes CASSQAAAYEQYF.

Only a few counts were recorded for this clone. J is TRBJ2-3 and V is TRBV27; D gene ambiguous. The CDR3 sequence is 15 residues long. In germline, CDR1 is MNHEY, CDR2 SMNVEV (reference sequence). Trimming pared 3 bases from V and 1 base from J, leaving 11 bases between. The DNA for the CDR3 is TGTGCCAGCAGTTTCCTGGGGATCGGCACAGATACGCAGTATTTT. Its translation is CASSFLGIGTDTQYF.

The chain combines TRBV5-1 with TRBJ1-1; 9 bases are a match to TRBD1. Germline-derived CDR1 and CDR2 are SGHRS and YFSETQ. The junction had 12 bases not matched to a gene; V was cut back by 2 bases and J by 4 bases. This CDR3 comprises 17 residues. Here the CDR3 DNA reads TGCGCCAGCAGCTTAAACGGACAGGGGCCCTTTGGCACTGAAGCTTTCTTT. It codes for CASSLNGQGPFGTEAFF.

The chain uses TRBV7-9 and TRBJ2-5, with D uncertain. The CDR3 covers 14 residues. The V end lost 11 bases, the J end lost 6 bases, and 22 bases lay between the germline ends. The V gene's germline CDR1 is SEHNR and CDR2 FQNEAQ (reference sequence). The CDR3 sequence: CAAQVDPPKKTQYF. The CDR3 DNA reads as TGTGCCGCCCAGGTAGATCCTCCTAAGAAGACCCAGTACTTC.

The rearrangement uses TRBV4-1 and TRBJ1-2; D is perhaps TRBD1 (6 bases). Looked up from germline, CDR1 is MGHRA and CDR2 is YSYEKL. The V and J ends lost 7 bases and 1 base respectively, with 13 bases between them. There are 14 residues in the CDR3. The DNA for the CDR3 is TGCGCCAGCAAACAAAAGGACAGTAACTATGGCTACACCTTC. Translation: CASKQKDSNYGYTF.

The chain is built from TRBV5-6 and TRBJ1-2; D unclear. This CDR3 comprises 15 residues. Germline-derived CDR1 and CDR2 are SGHDT and YYEEEE. V lost 3 bases and J 1 base, leaving 13 bases between the germline ends. The CDR3 loop reads CASSYGRASNYGYTF. DNA for the CDR3: TGTGCCAGCAGCTACGGTCGGGCCAGTAACTATGGCTACACCTTC.

The V call is TRBV19, the J call TRBJ2-1; 10 bases map to TRBD2. After removal of 3 bases from V and 9 bases from J, the junction contained 5 bases not matched to a gene. Germline V lookup: CDR1 LNHDA, CDR2 SQIVND (reference sequence). The CDR3 contains 14 residues. The DNA of the CDR3 is TGTGCCAGTAGTATTGTAGCGGGAGGTGGTGAGCAGTTCTTC. This codes for CASSIVAGGGEQFF. Based on the CDR3 plus reference TRBV19 and TRBJ2-1, the full variable domain is DGGITQSPKYLFRKEGQNVTLSCEQNLNHDAMYWYRQDPGQGLRLIYYSQIVNDFQKGDIAEGYSVSREKKESFPLTVTSAQKNPTAFYLCASSIVAGGGEQFFGPGTRLTVL.

In DNA form, the CDR3 reads TGTGCCAGCAGCGGAGAACATAGCGGGAGGGGGGCAGATACGCAGTATTTT. It yields the protein CASSGEHSGRGADTQYF. The chain employs TRBV9 and TRBJ2-3, with 11 bases aligning to TRBD2. The CDR3 extends over 17 amino acids. Germline V gives CDR1 SGDLS, CDR2 YYNGEE. Trimming at V came to 3 bases and at J to 4 bases, leaving 10 bases not matched to a gene.

The genes are TRBV6-1 and TRBJ1-5, with TRBD1 as a possible D gene (5 bases). From germline, CDR1 is MNHNS and CDR2 SASEGT. CDR3 length: 12 amino acids. V shed 6 bases and J shed 8 bases, with 11 bases lying between them. CDR3 sequence reads: CASRVGVEPQHF. In DNA form, the CDR3 reads TGTGCCAGCAGGGTAGGGGTGGAGCCCCAGCATTTT.

This clone was picked up one time. V is TRBV29-1 and J is TRBJ1-2, with D possibly TRBD1 on 6 matching bases. Germline V gene lookup returns CDR1 SQVTM and CDR2 ANQGSEA. The CDR3 has 14 amino acids. Trimming pared 4 bases from V and 2 bases from J, leaving 14 bases between. The DNA of the CDR3 is TGCAGCGTTGGGGGGGCCCAGGAGAACTATGGCTACACCTTC. This translates into CSVGGAQENYGYTF.

This clone came up once. The chain has TRBV9 and TRBJ2-3; tentatively, D is TRBD2 (6 bases). CDR3 length equals 18 residues. V lost 4 bases and J lost 0, with 21 bases in between. The germline CDR1 and CDR2 sequences are SGDLS and YYNGEE. CDR3 residues: CASSRSGAGPRSTDTQYF. For the CDR3, the DNA is TGTGCCAGCAGCCGGTCCGGGGCGGGGCCAAGAAGCACAGATACGCAGTATTTT.

The gene calls are TRBV13 and TRBJ2-7; possible D gene TRBD2, 5 bases. There are 12 residues in the CDR3. Germline values: CDR1 PRHDT, CDR2 FYEKMQ (reference sequence). Trimming shortened V by 5 bases and J by 6 bases, and 11 bases separated the two germline ends. CDR3 protein: CASSASSGEQYF. CDR3 coding DNA: TGTGCCAGCAGCGCTAGCTCCGGCGAGCAGTACTTC.

This chain links TRBV6-1 with TRBJ1-1; possible D gene TRBD1, 6 bases. Trimming cost V 5 bases and J 4 bases, with 14 bases left between them. From germline, CDR1 is MNHNS and CDR2 SASEGT. CDR3 length: 14 residues. The CDR3, as DNA: TGTGCCAGCAGTCATGGGGGGGCGACCACTGAAGCTTTCTTT. Translation gives CASSHGGATTEAFF.

The rearrangement links TRBV15 to TRBJ2-1; 8 bases align to TRBD1. Germline CDR1 and CDR2: LNHNV and YYDKDF (reference sequence). Trimming took 8 bases from V and 2 from J; bases not matched to a gene: 5. CDR3 length equals 14 residues. CDR3 coding DNA: TGTGCCACCCGGAGGACAGGGCCCTACAATGAGCAGTTCTTC. It yields the protein CATRRTGPYNEQFF.

The gene calls are TRBV13 and TRBJ1-1; D gene unclear. This CDR3 comprises 15 residues. The germline V gene has CDR1 PRHDT and CDR2 FYEKMQ (reference sequence). The V end lost 5 bases, the J end lost 1 base, and 14 bases lay between the germline ends. The CDR3: CASSLAREGNTEAFF. In DNA, the CDR3 is TGTGCCAGCAGCCTTGCGAGGGAAGGGAACACTGAAGCTTTCTTT.

The rearrangement links TRBV27 to TRBJ2-1, with a weak D call TRBD2 (5 bases). Per the germline V gene, CDR1 is MNHEY and CDR2 is SMNVEV (reference sequence). This CDR3 is 15 amino acids long. Trimming took 3 bases from V and 0 from J, leaving 9 bases between them. As DNA, the CDR3 is TGTGCCAGCAGTTTCCTAGGGAGCTCCTACAATGAGCAGTTCTTC. Its translation: CASSFLGSSYNEQFF.

The CDR3 DNA reads TGTGCCAGCAGCTTTCGTGGGGCTCAGCCCCAGCATTTT. Encoded protein: CASSFRGAQPQHF. V and J are TRBV5-8 and TRBJ1-5; perhaps TRBD1 as D (5 bases). Germline CDR1 reads SGHTS; CDR2 reads YDEGEE. The CDR3 loop spans 13 amino acids. V lost 2 bases, J lost 6 bases, and 9 bases lay in between.

The chain links TRBV27 to TRBJ2-1; 14 bases map to TRBD2. The CDR3 extends over 16 amino acids. The V gene's germline CDR1 is MNHEY and CDR2 SMNVEV (reference sequence). The J segment lost 5 bases and the V segment lost 3 bases, leaving 3 bases of the junction unmatched. In DNA, the CDR3 is TGTGCCAGCAGTTTGAAGACTAGCGGGAGGGACAATGAGCAGTTCTTC. This sequence encodes CASSLKTSGRDNEQFF.